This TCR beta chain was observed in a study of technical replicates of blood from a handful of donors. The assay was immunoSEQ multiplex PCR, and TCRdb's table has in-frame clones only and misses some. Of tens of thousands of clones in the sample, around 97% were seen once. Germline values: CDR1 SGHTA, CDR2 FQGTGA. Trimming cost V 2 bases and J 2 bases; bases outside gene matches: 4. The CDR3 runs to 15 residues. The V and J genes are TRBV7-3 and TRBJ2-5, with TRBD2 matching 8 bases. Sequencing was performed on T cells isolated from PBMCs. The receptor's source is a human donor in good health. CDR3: CASSLGRLAQETQYF. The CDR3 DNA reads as TGTGCCAGCAGCTTAGGCCGACTAGCGCAAGAGACCCAGTACTTC.